This T cell receptor (beta chain) comes out of a study of OX40 agonist ivuxolimab in advanced cancers. Per germline, CDR1 LNHDA and CDR2 SQIVND (reference sequence). The CDR3 sequence is 14 residues long. V was shortened by 5 bases and J by 10 bases, with 17 bases between the two germline ends. Some clones are missing from TCRdb's copy, which holds only in-frame ones; the method was immunoSEQ multiplex PCR. The table lists about 74,000 clones, about four fifths of them singletons, with roughly 2.1% in the top ten. The chain links TRBV19 to TRBJ1-4; a possible D gene is TRBD1 (6 bases). Sample: CD4+ or CD8+ T cells sorted from blood, taken in a trial of the OX40 agonist ivuxolimab. The TCR comes from an adult with an advanced solid tumor such as melanoma, head and neck, liver or kidney cancer. CDR3 sequence (DNA): TGTGCCAGTAGTTTCCCCCCGGACAGAGGAAAACTGTTTTTT. This codes for CASSFPPDRGKLFF.